These 3 T cell receptor beta chains were sequenced from one sample in a study of cytomegalovirus exposure and HLA in healthy donors. It was with 60 Vbeta and 13 Jbeta primers that the PCR ran. The table came from immunoSEQ multiplex PCR; TCRdb's copy has only in-frame clones and leaves some out. The sample lists 270,000 or so clones, more than 80% occurring once. The sequencing input was PBMCs. Every receptor here comes from a man aged 40-49 years in good health and CMV-seropositive.

The chain employs TRBV10-1 and TRBJ2-5; 12 bases line up with TRBD1. The germline gives CDR1 WNHNN, CDR2 SYGVQD (reference sequence). Losses at the gene ends were 8 bases for V and 4 bases for J; bases not matched to a gene: 14. This CDR3 is 17 amino acids long. CDR3 in amino acids: CASDAGQGARNGETQYF. The CDR3 DNA follows: TGCGCCAGCGACGCGGGACAGGGGGCCCGGAACGGAGAGACCCAGTACTTC.

V gene TRBV28 combines with J gene TRBJ2-7; 8 bases align to TRBD1. Germline V gene lookup returns CDR1 MDHEN and CDR2 SYDVKM. Trimming cost V 7 bases and J 4 bases; bases outside gene matches: 9. This CDR3 comprises 14 residues. The CDR3 DNA reads as TGTGCCAGCACCATTCGGGACAGGTTGTACGAGCAGTACTTC. Its translation is CASTIRDRLYEQYF.

The J gene is TRBJ2-1, the V gene TRBV28, with 11 bases matching TRBD2. This CDR3 spans 17 amino acids. CDR1 and CDR2 from the germline V gene are MDHEN and SYDVKM. V shed 1 base, J shed 0 bases, and the junction held 2 bases outside the gene matches. The CDR3 sequence: CASSLSTSGASYNEQFF. The CDR3 DNA sequence: TGTGCCAGCAGTTTATCGACTAGCGGGGCCTCCTACAATGAGCAGTTCTTC.